The 12 T cell receptor beta chains listed next were all sequenced from one sample in a study of blood T cell repertoires in COVID-19. Profiling relied on immunoSEQ multiplex PCR, and the TCRdb table lists in-frame clones only, not all of them. The data contain approximately 300,000 clones, more than 90% of them seen just once; the ten biggest clones take up 2.6%. Sequencing was done on a sample of PBMCs or T cells enriched from blood (not recorded which). The receptors stem from a man between 60 and 70 years old who had recovered from COVID-19.

The gene calls are TRBV29-1 and TRBJ2-7; possibly TRBD2 for D (6 bases). The CDR3 sequence is 13 residues long. The germline V and J ends were trimmed by 4 bases and 0 bases, with 10 bases remaining between them. CDR1 is SQVTM, CDR2 ANQGSEA, per germline. CDR3 region: CSVAGSYSYEQYF. CDR3 DNA: TGCAGCGTTGCCGGGAGCTACTCCTACGAGCAGTACTTC.

The table lists this clone with a few counts. V gene TRBV6-5 combines with J gene TRBJ1-1; D might be TRBD1 (5 bases). With 6 bases removed from V and 0 bases from J, the gap between germline ends came to 11 bases. Germline-derived CDR1 and CDR2 are MNHEY and SVGAGI. The CDR3 runs 14 residues. The CDR3: CASRLQGLNTEAFF. In nucleotides, the CDR3 is TGTGCCAGCAGGCTTCAGGGCCTGAACACTGAAGCTTTCTTT.

The chain joins TRBV7-9 to TRBJ2-2; D call uncertain. V dropped 4 bases and J dropped 7 bases, with 16 bases sitting between them. CDR1 SEHNR and CDR2 FQNEAQ come from the germline V gene (reference sequence). The CDR3 is 15 residues long. This CDR3 reads CASSSHSGLIGELFF. CDR3 coding DNA: TGTGCCAGCAGCTCCCATTCCGGTTTGATCGGGGAGCTGTTTTTT.

The chain is built from TRBV5-4 and TRBJ1-1; D gene ambiguous. Germline V gives CDR1 SGHNT, CDR2 YYREEE (reference sequence). The length of the CDR3 is 14 residues. Trimming pared 0 bases from V and 1 base from J, leaving 7 bases between. The CDR3 nucleotides are TGTGCCAGCAGCTTGGGGGCGGGGAACACTGAAGCTTTCTTT. It yields the protein CASSLGAGNTEAFF.

The genes are TRBV6-5 and TRBJ1-2; TRBD1 matches at 8 bases. J gave up 6 bases and V 4 bases, and 4 bases lay outside the gene matches. The germline gives CDR1 MNHEY, CDR2 SVGAGI. CDR3 size: 13 residues. The DNA for the CDR3 is TGTGCCAGCAGTTTCCAGGGGGCGAATGGCTACACCTTC. Its translation is CASSFQGANGYTF.

The CDR3: CASSPGQSSTDTQYF. Here the CDR3 DNA reads TGTGCCAGCAGCCCGGGACAGTCTAGCACAGATACGCAGTATTTT. The chain employs TRBV11-3 and TRBJ2-3; 7 positions agree with TRBD1. Losses at the gene ends were 5 bases for V and 0 bases for J; bases not matched to a gene: 5. From germline, CDR1 is SGHNT and CDR2 YENEEA. This CDR3 is 15 amino acids long.

The chain uses TRBV6-5 and TRBJ1-2, with 7 bases fitting TRBD1. This CDR3 has 14 residues. Trimming at V came to 7 bases and at J to 5 bases, leaving 10 bases not matched to a gene. The V gene's germline CDR1 is MNHEY and CDR2 SVGAGI. The CDR3 reads CASKLTGLGYGYTF. Here the CDR3 DNA reads TGTGCCAGCAAACTGACAGGGTTGGGGTATGGCTACACCTTC.

This chain joins TRBV6-5 and TRBJ1-2; D is uncertain. The CDR3 extends over 14 amino acids. Germline values: CDR1 MNHEY, CDR2 SVGAGI. V was clipped by 5 bases and J by 7 bases, with 17 bases between them. CDR3 DNA: TGTGCCAGCAGTACAACTCCGAAAAGCGGTGGCTACACCTTC. Translating gives CASSTTPKSGGYTF.

The chain uses TRBV7-3 and TRBJ2-1; TRBD2 matches at 8 bases. The ends lost 2 bases at V and 4 bases at J; junction bases unmatched: 7. Germline loops: CDR1 SGHTA, CDR2 FQGTGA. The length of the CDR3 is 16 residues. CDR3 sequence reads: CASSLWVGRAYNEQFF. In DNA, the CDR3 is TGTGCCAGCAGCTTATGGGTCGGGAGGGCTTACAATGAGCAGTTCTTC.

The V gene is TRBV6-5, the J gene TRBJ1-2; D unclear. Between the trimmed V and J ends, which lost 7 bases and 1 base, there was a span of 13 bases. CDR3 length: 14 residues. CDR1 is MNHEY, CDR2 SVGAGI, per germline. The CDR3 DNA is TGTGCCAGCATCCCGACTGGGAGTAACTATGGCTACACCTTC. Protein: CASIPTGSNYGYTF.

This clone has only a few counts. The V call is TRBV6-6, the J call TRBJ1-2; D is uncertain. CDR1 MNHNY and CDR2 SVGAGI come from the germline V gene (reference sequence). V lost 8 bases and J lost 6, with 10 bases in between. The CDR3 spans 11 residues. In DNA, the CDR3 is TGTGCCAGCTCAGGAAAAGATGGCTACACCTTC. This codes for CASSGKDGYTF.

Of note for this clone: This CDR3 is also generated by other DNA sequences in the sample. The chain uses TRBV5-4 and TRBJ2-4; TRBD2 matches 9 bases. This CDR3 region has 14 residues. After removal of 4 bases from V and 1 base from J, the junction contained 0 bases not matched to a gene. CDR1 is SGHNT and CDR2 is YYREEE in the germline V gene (reference sequence). This CDR3 reads CASSLAGAKNIQYF. Written as DNA, the CDR3 is TGTGCCAGCAGCCTAGCGGGGGCCAAAAACATTCAGTACTTC.